Listed below are T cell receptor beta chains from one sample, sequenced in a study of identical twins. TCRdb re-called the 5' RACE reads with MiXCR, one entry per CDR3 protein. The sample yields around 100,000 distinct CDR3 sequences, 4.5% to 6.5% seen once. Sequenced sample: memory T cells sorted from blood. The receptors shown here come from a woman aged 45-65 years in good health. The CDR3 runs from the conserved cysteine through the conserved F or W. Each record gives: V gene, clone size, CDR3 length, J gene, D gene, CDR3 DNA, CDR3 protein. The D gene is left open where the match is weak. Size is omitted from some rows. Given values are once, few, many or a class for expanded clones.

TRBV20-1	many	15	TRBJ1-5	NA	TGCAGTGCTGGGGCATCGACAGGTAGCAATCAGCCCCAGCATTTT	CSAGASTGSNQPQHF
TRBV7-9	NA	14	TRBJ1-5	TRBD1	TGTGCCAGCAGCCCACCGGGACAGGGACAGCCCCAGCATTTT	CASSPPGQGQPQHF
TRBV11-2	few	17	TRBJ2-3	NA	TGTGCCAGCAACTTAGGGGGCATGAGCGGGAGCACAGATACGCAGTATTTT	CASNLGGMSGSTDTQYF
TRBV12-3/TRBV12-4	NA	15	TRBJ2-1	TRBD1	TGTGCCAGCAGCCGGGACAGAGCCTCCTACAATGAGCAGTTCTTC	CASSRDRASYNEQFF
TRBV5-6	few	17	TRBJ2-3	TRBD2	TGTGCCAGCAGCTACCAGGCTAGCGGGAGTAGGTTGGATACGCAGTATTTT	CASSYQASGSRLDTQYF
TRBV2	few	14	TRBJ2-1	TRBD2	TGTGCCAGCAGTGGTAGCGGGAACTACAATGAGCAGTTCTTC	CASSGSGNYNEQFF
TRBV5-1	many	13	TRBJ2-5	NA	TGCGCCAGCAGCTTGGGGTTGGTGGAGACCCAGTACTTC	CASSLGLVETQYF
TRBV5-1	many	13	TRBJ2-3	NA	TGCGCCAGCAGCCAGAGCCACACAGATACGCAGTATTTT	CASSQSHTDTQYF
TRBV12-3/TRBV12-4	NA	15	TRBJ2-3	TRBD2	TGTGCCAGCAGACGAGCGGGAGATCGGGCAGATACGCAGTATTTT	CASRRAGDRADTQYF
TRBV11-1	NA	14	TRBJ2-1	NA	TGTGCCAGCAGCTTAGCGGGAGTTTTCAATGAGCAGTTCTTC	CASSLAGVFNEQFF
TRBV6-4	many	11	TRBJ2-1	NA	TGTGCCAGCAGTGACTCCTTTGAGCAGTTCTTC	CASSDSFEQFF
TRBV28	many	13	TRBJ1-2	TRBD1	TGTGCCAGCAGACAACAGGGGGCTGATGGCTACACCTTC	CASRQQGADGYTF
TRBV5-1	many	15	TRBJ2-3	TRBD1	TGCGCCAGCAGCTTCTCACAGGGGGCAGGGGATACGCAGTATTTT	CASSFSQGAGDTQYF
TRBV27	NA	14	TRBJ1-2	NA	TGTGCCAGCAGTTTTAAGGGGACGGTCTATGGCTACACCTTC	CASSFKGTVYGYTF
TRBV7-8	many	14	TRBJ1-1	NA	TGTGCCAGCAGCCCAGGCAGGTTGAACACTGAAGCTTTCTTT	CASSPGRLNTEAFF